This T cell receptor (beta chain) was captured by sequencing in a study of metastatic and nonmetastatic thyroid tumors. Study in general: Comparative analysis of repertoires was undertaken across blood and tumor or nodule tissue obtained from malignant and benign thyroid patients. Study findings and constraints: Compared with benign nodules, malignant thyroid tumors were reported to have significantly higher TCR beta diversity in both blood and tumor.

As originally analysed: A classifier of distant metastasis in papillary thyroid cancer was built from CDR3 differences (across clinicopathological groups). With MiXCR, TCRdb reprocessed the PCR reads. TCRdb, not the original authors, processed these V and J calls. The profile shows 30,000 to 45,000 clones, 25% to 30% of them singletons. V lost 3 bases and J 5 bases, leaving 13 bases between the germline ends. The V gene's germline CDR1 is DFQATT and CDR2 SNEGSKA (reference sequence). The CDR3 runs 14 residues. Worth noting for this clone: Its antigen remains unknown.

Before thyroid surgery, none of the patients had received any treatment. Sequencing used blood. The chain has TRBV20-1 and TRBJ1-4; D not resolved. This sequence originates from a male donor with papillary thyroid cancer or a benign thyroid nodule (not recorded which). Some clones in this sample may be carry-over from other donors' samples. Written as DNA, the CDR3 is TGCAGTGCTAGGAGAGGGAGCGGGAATGAAAAACTGTTTTTT. The encoded protein is CSARRGSGNEKLFF.